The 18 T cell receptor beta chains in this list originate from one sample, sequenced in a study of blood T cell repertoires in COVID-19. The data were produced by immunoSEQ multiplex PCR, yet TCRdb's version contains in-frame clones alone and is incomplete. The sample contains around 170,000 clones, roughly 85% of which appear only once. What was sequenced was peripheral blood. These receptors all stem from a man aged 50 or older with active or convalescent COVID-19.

CDR3 DNA sequence: TGCAGCGTTGAAGAGGCCCATGGCAGGGATCAGTTTGGAAACACCATATATTTT. Translation gives CSVEEAHGRDQFGNTIYF. The V gene is TRBV29-1, the J gene TRBJ1-3, with a weak D call TRBD1 (5 bases). The CDR3 sequence is 18 residues long. V gave up 0 bases and J gave up 3 bases, with 21 bases separating them. Germline V gives CDR1 SQVTM, CDR2 ANQGSEA.

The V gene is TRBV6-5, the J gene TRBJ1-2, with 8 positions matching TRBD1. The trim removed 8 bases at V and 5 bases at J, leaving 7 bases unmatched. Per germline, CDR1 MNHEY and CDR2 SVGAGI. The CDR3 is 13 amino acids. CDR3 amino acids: CASEWTGTYGYTF. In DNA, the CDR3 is TGTGCCAGCGAATGGACAGGGACTTATGGCTACACCTTC.

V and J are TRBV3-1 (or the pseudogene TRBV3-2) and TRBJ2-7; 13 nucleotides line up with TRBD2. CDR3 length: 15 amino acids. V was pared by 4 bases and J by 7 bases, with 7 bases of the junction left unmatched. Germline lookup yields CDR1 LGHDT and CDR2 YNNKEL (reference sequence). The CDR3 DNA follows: TGTGCCAGCAGCCGAGGACTAGCGGGAGTTGGTGAGCAGTACTTC. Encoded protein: CASSRGLAGVGEQYF.

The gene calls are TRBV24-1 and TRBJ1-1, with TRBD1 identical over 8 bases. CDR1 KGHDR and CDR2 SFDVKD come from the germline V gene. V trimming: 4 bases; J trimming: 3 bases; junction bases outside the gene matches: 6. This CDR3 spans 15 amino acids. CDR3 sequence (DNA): TGTGCCACCAGTGACCGGACAGGGCCGGACACTGAAGCTTTCTTT. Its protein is CATSDRTGPDTEAFF.

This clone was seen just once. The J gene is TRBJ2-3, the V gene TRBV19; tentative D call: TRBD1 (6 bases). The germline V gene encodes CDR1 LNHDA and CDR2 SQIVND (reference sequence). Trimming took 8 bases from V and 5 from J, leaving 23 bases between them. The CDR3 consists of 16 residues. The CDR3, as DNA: TGTGCCAGTGGCGAGTGGGACACCCAAGGGGTAGATACGCAGTATTTT. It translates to CASGEWDTQGVDTQYF.

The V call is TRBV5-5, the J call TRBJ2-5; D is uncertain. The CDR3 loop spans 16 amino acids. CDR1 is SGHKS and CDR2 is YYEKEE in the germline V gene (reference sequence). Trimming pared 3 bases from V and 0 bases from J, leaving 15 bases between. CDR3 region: CASSSGQDPYQETQYF. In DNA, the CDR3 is TGTGCCAGCAGCTCAGGCCAGGATCCGTACCAAGAGACCCAGTACTTC. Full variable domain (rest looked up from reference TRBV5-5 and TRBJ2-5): DAGVTQSPTHLIKTRGQQVTLRCSPISGHKSVSWYQQVLGQGPQFIFQYYEKEERGRGNFPDRFSARQFPNYSSELNVNALLLGDSALYLCASSSGQDPYQETQYFGPGTRLLVL.

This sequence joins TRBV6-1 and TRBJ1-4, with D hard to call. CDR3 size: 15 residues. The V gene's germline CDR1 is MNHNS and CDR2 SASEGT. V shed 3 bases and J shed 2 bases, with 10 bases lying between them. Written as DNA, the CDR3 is TGTGCCAGCAGTGACGGTCACTTGACTAATGAAAAACTGTTTTTT. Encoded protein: CASSDGHLTNEKLFF.

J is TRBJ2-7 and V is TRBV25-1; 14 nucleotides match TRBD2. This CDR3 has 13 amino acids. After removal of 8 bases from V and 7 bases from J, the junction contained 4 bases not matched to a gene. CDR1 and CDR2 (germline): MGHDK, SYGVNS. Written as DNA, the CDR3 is TGTGCCAGCCTGGGACTAGCGGGAGATGAGCAGTACTTC. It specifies CASLGLAGDEQYF.

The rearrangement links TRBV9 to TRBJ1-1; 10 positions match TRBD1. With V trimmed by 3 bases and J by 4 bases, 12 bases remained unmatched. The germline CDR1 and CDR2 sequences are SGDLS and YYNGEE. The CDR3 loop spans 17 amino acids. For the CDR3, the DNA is TGTGCCAGCAGCGAAAGTATAATGGGACAGGGGCGCACTGAAGCTTTCTTT. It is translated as CASSESIMGQGRTEAFF.

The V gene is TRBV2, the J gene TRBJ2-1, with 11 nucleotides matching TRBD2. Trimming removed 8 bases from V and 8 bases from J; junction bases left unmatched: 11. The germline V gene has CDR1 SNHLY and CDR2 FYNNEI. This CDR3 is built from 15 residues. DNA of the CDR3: TGTGCCAGCTCGGGGACTAGCGGAACTATGGATGAGCAGTTCTTC. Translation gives CASSGTSGTMDEQFF.

CDR3 residues: CAISESSQGGYGYTF. The CDR3 DNA sequence: TGTGCCATCAGTGAGTCGAGCCAGGGGGGCTATGGCTACACCTTC. The chain uses TRBV10-3 and TRBJ1-2, with 7 bases identical to TRBD1. The germline V gene encodes CDR1 ENHRY and CDR2 SYGVKD. The trim removed 0 bases at V and 4 bases at J, leaving 5 bases unmatched. The CDR3 has 15 residues.

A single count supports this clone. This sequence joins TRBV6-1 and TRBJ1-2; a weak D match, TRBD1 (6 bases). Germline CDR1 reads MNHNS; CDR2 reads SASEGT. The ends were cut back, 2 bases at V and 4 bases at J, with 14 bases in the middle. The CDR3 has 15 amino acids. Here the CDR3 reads CASSESRGDTYGYTF. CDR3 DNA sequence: TGTGCCAGCAGTGAATCCCGAGGGGACACCTATGGCTACACCTTC.

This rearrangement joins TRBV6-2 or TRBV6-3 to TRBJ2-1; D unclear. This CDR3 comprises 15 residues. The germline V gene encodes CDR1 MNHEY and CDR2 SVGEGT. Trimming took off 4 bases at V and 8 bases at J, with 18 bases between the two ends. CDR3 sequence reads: CASSSQDLKADEQFF. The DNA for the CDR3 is TGTGCCAGCAGTTCCCAAGATCTCAAGGCGGATGAGCAGTTCTTC.

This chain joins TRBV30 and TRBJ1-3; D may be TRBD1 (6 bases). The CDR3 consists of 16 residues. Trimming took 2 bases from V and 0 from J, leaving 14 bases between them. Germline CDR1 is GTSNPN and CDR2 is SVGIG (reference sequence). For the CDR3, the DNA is TGTGCCTGGAGTCGGGACATTGTATCCTCTGGAAACACCATATATTTT. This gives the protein CAWSRDIVSSGNTIYF.

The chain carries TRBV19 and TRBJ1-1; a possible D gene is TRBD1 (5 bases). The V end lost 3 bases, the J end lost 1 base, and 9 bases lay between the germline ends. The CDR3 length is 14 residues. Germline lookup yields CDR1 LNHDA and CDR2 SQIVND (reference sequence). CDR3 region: CASSIGAANTEAFF. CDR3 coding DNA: TGTGCCAGTAGTATTGGGGCCGCGAACACTGAAGCTTTCTTT.

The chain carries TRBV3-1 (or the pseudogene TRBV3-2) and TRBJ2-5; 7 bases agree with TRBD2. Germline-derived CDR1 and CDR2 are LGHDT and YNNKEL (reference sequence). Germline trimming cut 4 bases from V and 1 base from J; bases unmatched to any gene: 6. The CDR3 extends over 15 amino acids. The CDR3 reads CASSPSPGGQETQYF. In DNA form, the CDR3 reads TGTGCCAGCAGCCCCTCTCCGGGGGGCCAAGAGACCCAGTACTTC.

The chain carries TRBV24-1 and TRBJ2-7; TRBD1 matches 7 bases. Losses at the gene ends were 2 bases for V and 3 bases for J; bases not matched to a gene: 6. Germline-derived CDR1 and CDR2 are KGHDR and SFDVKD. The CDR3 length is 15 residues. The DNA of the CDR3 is TGTGCCACCAGTGATTCCGGGACAGACCTCTACGAGCAGTACTTC. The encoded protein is CATSDSGTDLYEQYF.

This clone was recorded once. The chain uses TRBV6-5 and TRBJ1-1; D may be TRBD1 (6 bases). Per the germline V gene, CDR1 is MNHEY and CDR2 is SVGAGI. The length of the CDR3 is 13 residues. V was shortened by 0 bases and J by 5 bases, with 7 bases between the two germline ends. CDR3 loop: CASSYSGQTEAFF. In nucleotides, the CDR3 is TGTGCCAGCAGTTACTCGGGACAAACTGAAGCTTTCTTT.